Sequencing of this T cell receptor (beta chain) was carried out in a study of blood T cell repertoires in COVID-19 (dated by TCRdb to about 2020). Background for the entire study: The collaborator samples originated in the United States, Italy and Spain and spanned the acute and convalescent phases of COVID-19. A de-identified subject ID, COVID-19 status, age in years and sex were almost always included in the sample metadata. The prospective study material was composed of cDNA or gDNA derived from T cells, B-cell-depleted T cells, or PBMCs. HLA class I and class II types, where available, came from metadata supplied by the sample provider rather than from assay-based typing. A freely available public database, intended as a resource for researchers studying the immune response to SARS-CoV-2, is where the repertoires were released. Deeply sampled blood TCRbeta repertoires from subjects exposed to, actively infected with, or recovered from COVID-19 were included in the dataset. The samples were drawn from the first 160 participants of the ongoing ImmuneRACE study and from roughly 1,300 subjects provided by 6 global collaborators.

This clone has a single count. The antigen this receptor binds is unknown. No much larger clonotype is one base removed from it; base qualities were not supplied. The immunoSEQ Assay, a bias-controlled multiplex PCR, was used to amplify TCRbeta CDR3 regions from genomic DNA. Processing in the source paper ran as follows. Nucleated cell counts per sample were estimated from amplification of reference gene primers within the assay. To quantify the absolute abundance of each unique TCRbeta CDR3 rearrangement, sequence reads were collapsed and filtered. Productive Simpson clonality was computed per sample as the square root of Simpson's diversity index over productive rearrangements. TCRdb re-hosts the immuneACCESS table, in-frame sequences only. Its copies lack some clones; in the studies checked, an unresolved V gene accounts for under half of them, and the cause for the rest is not known. Clone size and the V and J calls come from that table; the DNA yielded D and trimming. This sample lists 200,000 to 250,000 clones; just over 85% were detected once. The ten largest clones represent roughly 2.3% of the sample.

Samples from volunteer blood donors who had recovered from COVID-19 were contributed by a second Seattle source. Each collaborating institution followed its own protocols to collect whole blood in K2EDTA tubes. For TCRbeta analysis, collaborators shipped samples as frozen whole blood, isolated PBMCs, or DNA extracted from either of those sample types. What the research found in general, with its limitations: The amount of clinical and demographic metadata varied by source and participant and was provided uncurated.

Sequencing input: peripheral blood. The TCR comes from a man aged 25-45 years who had recovered from COVID-19.

The CDR3 has the sequence CACPSGGITDTQYF. The nucleotide sequence is given as TGTGCCTGCCCGAGCGGGGGGATCACAGATACGCAGTATTTT. This sequence uses TRBV9 and TRBJ2-3, with 9 middle bases fitting TRBD2. Looking up the germline V gene yields CDR1 SGDLS and CDR2 YYNGEE. V has 10 bases trimmed and J has 2 bases trimmed; junction bases matching no gene number 8. Spanning cysteine to phenylalanine, the CDR3 consists of 14 amino acids. CDR3 DNA only is kept here, 42 bases in frame from base 1.